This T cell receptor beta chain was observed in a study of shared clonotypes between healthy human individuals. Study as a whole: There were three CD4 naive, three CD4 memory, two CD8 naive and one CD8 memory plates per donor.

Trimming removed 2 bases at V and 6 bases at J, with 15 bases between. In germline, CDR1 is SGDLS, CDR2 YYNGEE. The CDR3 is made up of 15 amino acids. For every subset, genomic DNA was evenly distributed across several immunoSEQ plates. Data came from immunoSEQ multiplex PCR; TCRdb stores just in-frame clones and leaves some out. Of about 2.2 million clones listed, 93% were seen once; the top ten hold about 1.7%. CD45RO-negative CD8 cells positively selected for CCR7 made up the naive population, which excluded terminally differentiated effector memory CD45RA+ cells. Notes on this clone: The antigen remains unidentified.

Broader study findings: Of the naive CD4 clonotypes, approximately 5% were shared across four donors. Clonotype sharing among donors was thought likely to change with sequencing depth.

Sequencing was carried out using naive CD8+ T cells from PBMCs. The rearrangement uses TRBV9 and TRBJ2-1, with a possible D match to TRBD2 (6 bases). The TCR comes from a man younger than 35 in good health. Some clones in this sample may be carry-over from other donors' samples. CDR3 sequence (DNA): TGTGCCAGCAGCGTCGGGACTGGCCTCAGCAATGAGCAGTTCTTC. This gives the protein CASSVGTGLSNEQFF.